Listed below are T cell receptor beta chains from one sample, sequenced in a study of T cell changes during pregnancy in multiple sclerosis. Using immunoSEQ multiplex PCR, the repertoire was profiled, and TCRdb retains in-frame clones only, with some absent. This sample has around 60,000 clones; 80% to 95% occur once, and the top ten carry roughly 0.34%. This material consisted of CD4+ T cells from peripheral blood mononuclear cells, taken before pregnancy. The receptor source for this set is a female donor with multiple sclerosis, enrolled in a pregnancy study. CDR3s include the opening cysteine and the closing phenylalanine or tryptophan. A D gene is named only where the DNA matches it firmly. A row's size may be missing; if present it is once, few, many or a size class.

V	D	J	size	length	CDR3	DNA
TRBV5-1	TRBD1	TRBJ1-2	once	17	CASSLEGTGLVLDGYTF	TGCGCCAGCAGCTTGGAGGGGACAGGGTTAGTCCTCGATGGCTACACCTTC
TRBV27	.	TRBJ2-1	.	12	CASTSRNNEQFF	TGTGCCAGCACCTCGAGAAACAATGAGCAGTTCTTC
TRBV29-1	TRBD2	TRBJ2-5	.	15	CSGGLAGGGQETQYF	TGCAGCGGTGGACTAGCGGGCGGGGGGCAAGAGACCCAGTACTTC
TRBV28	TRBD1	TRBJ1-2	.	16	CASRPLDRAANYGYTF	TGTGCCAGCAGGCCCCTGGACAGGGCAGCTAACTATGGCTACACCTTC
TRBV5-4	TRBD2	TRBJ2-1	.	15	CASSGGGGSDNEQFF	TGTGCCAGCAGTGGGGGAGGCGGGAGCGACAATGAGCAGTTCTTC
TRBV7-9	.	TRBJ1-2	.	14	CASSPDRANYGYTF	TGTGCCAGCAGCCCGGACAGAGCAAACTATGGCTACACCTTC
TRBV5-1	TRBD2	TRBJ2-7	.	15	CASSVELAGPYEQYF	TGCGCCAGCAGCGTAGAACTAGCGGGACCCTACGAGCAGTACTTC
TRBV4-3	TRBD1	TRBJ1-4	.	15	CASSQLDRGGEKLFF	TGCGCCAGCAGCCAATTGGACAGGGGGGGCGAAAAACTGTTTTTT
TRBV4-1	.	TRBJ1-5	.	16	CASSQDYRASNQPQHF	TGCGCCAGCAGCCAAGACTACAGGGCTTCGAATCAGCCCCAGCATTTT
TRBV19	.	TRBJ2-1	.	15	CASSINQVTYNEQFF	TGTGCCAGTAGTATAAATCAGGTTACCTACAATGAGCAGTTCTTC
TRBV10-3	.	TRBJ2-1	.	14	CAISGTGYYNEQFF	TGTGCCATCAGCGGGACTGGCTACTACAATGAGCAGTTCTTC
TRBV5-4	TRBD2	TRBJ2-5	.	15	CASSPLAGAPETQYF	TGTGCCAGCAGTCCCCTAGCGGGAGCCCCAGAGACCCAGTACTTC
TRBV7-2	.	TRBJ2-7	few	14	CASSPGLGTYEQYF	TGTGCCAGCAGCCCGGGACTCGGCACCTACGAGCAGTACTTC
TRBV19	TRBD1	TRBJ2-6	.	17	CASSKGQGRSGANVLTF	TGTGCCAGTAGTAAAGGACAGGGCCGGTCTGGGGCCAACGTCCTGACTTTC
TRBV18	TRBD1	TRBJ2-2	.	19	CASSPVPGQGRVETGELFF	TGTGCCAGCTCACCCGTCCCGGGACAGGGGCGGGTGGAAACCGGGGAGCTGTTTTTT
TRBV18	.	TRBJ1-3	.	14	CASSPAGTGNTIYF	TGTGCCAGCTCACCGGCCGGGACTGGAAACACCATATATTTT
TRBV19	.	TRBJ2-1	.	16	CASSIGPGSSYNEQFF	TGTGCCAGTAGTATAGGGCCCGGGAGTTCTTACAATGAGCAGTTCTTC
TRBV11-2	TRBD2	TRBJ2-7	.	14	CASSLASGAQEQYF	TGTGCCAGCAGCTTAGCGAGCGGGGCTCAAGAGCAGTACTTC
TRBV14	TRBD1	TRBJ2-7	.	15	CASSQFWDRAYEQYF	TGTGCCAGCAGCCAATTCTGGGACAGGGCCTACGAGCAGTACTTC
TRBV5-4	TRBD1	TRBJ1-4	.	14	CASSSGQTNEKLFF	TGTGCCAGCAGCTCGGGACAGACTAATGAAAAACTGTTTTTT
TRBV18	TRBD1	TRBJ1-4	.	18	CASSPPSPVTGRFEKLFF	TGTGCCAGCTCACCGCCTTCCCCCGTGACAGGGCGATTTGAAAAACTGTTTTTT
TRBV7-2	.	TRBJ2-3	.	18	CASSLRSGLGISTDTQYF	TGTGCCAGCAGCCTTAGATCCGGTCTAGGAATTAGCACAGATACGCAGTATTTT
TRBV7-2	TRBD2	TRBJ2-7	.	15	CASSLGLAGFYEQYF	TGTGCCAGCAGCTTGGGACTAGCAGGGTTCTACGAGCAGTACTTC
TRBV28	.	TRBJ2-3	.	17	CASSPLGTSASTDTQYF	TGTGCCAGCAGTCCCTTGGGGACATCCGCTAGCACAGATACGCAGTATTTT
TRBV27	.	TRBJ2-1	.	13	CASGPGPYNEQFF	TGTGCCAGCGGACCAGGGCCTTACAATGAGCAGTTCTTC
TRBV5-4	.	TRBJ2-5	.	13	CATQRRGSETQYF	TGTGCCACCCAGAGGAGGGGCTCGGAGACCCAGTACTTC
TRBV2	TRBD2	TRBJ2-1	.	14	CASRTSGIYNEQFF	TGTGCCAGCAGGACTAGCGGTATTTACAATGAGCAGTTCTTC
TRBV5-4	TRBD2	TRBJ2-1	.	14	CASRREGPAREQFF	TGTGCCAGCAGGAGGGAGGGCCCGGCCCGTGAGCAGTTCTTC
TRBV25-1	.	TRBJ2-3	once	16	CASSESAGVPTDTQYF	TGTGCCAGCAGTGAATCGGCCGGGGTTCCCACAGATACGCAGTATTTT
TRBV30	.	TRBJ2-5	.	14	CAWSVAGGQETQYF	TGTGCCTGGAGTGTAGCAGGGGGGCAAGAGACCCAGTACTTC
TRBV7-3	TRBD2	TRBJ2-1	.	18	CASSLKIGLADPYNEQFF	TGTGCCAGCAGCTTAAAGATAGGACTAGCGGACCCCTACAATGAGCAGTTCTTC
TRBV19	.	TRBJ1-4	.	16	CASRGGPTPTNEKLFF	TGTGCCAGTAGGGGGGGGCCGACGCCAACTAATGAAAAACTGTTTTTT
TRBV5-1	.	TRBJ2-5	.	14	CASSLGHPVETQYF	TGCGCCAGCAGCTTAGGACATCCGGTCGAGACCCAGTACTTC
TRBV27	.	TRBJ2-7	.	14	CASSLRSGRTEQYF	TGTGCCAGCAGTTTACGCTCGGGGAGGACAGAGCAGTACTTC
TRBV19	TRBD1	TRBJ2-1	once	13	CASGTGIHNEQFF	TGTGCCAGTGGGACAGGGATCCACAATGAGCAGTTCTTC
TRBV4-2	TRBD2	TRBJ2-1	.	17	CASSQELMKSGSNEQFF	TGTGCCAGCAGCCAAGAGTTAATGAAAAGCGGGAGCAATGAGCAGTTCTTC
TRBV27	.	TRBJ1-1	.	13	CASSLQGAPEAFF	TGTGCCAGCAGTTTACAAGGGGCCCCTGAAGCTTTCTTT
TRBV4-3	TRBD1	TRBJ1-3	few	14	CASSQDWTGSTIYF	TGCGCCAGCAGCCAAGATTGGACAGGGAGCACCATATATTTT
TRBV19	.	TRBJ1-5	.	15	CASSIETARNQPQHF	TGTGCCAGTAGTATCGAGACAGCGAGAAATCAGCCCCAGCATTTT
TRBV23-1	.	TRBJ1-1	.	15	CANTWGGIMNTEAFF	TGCGCCAACACTTGGGGAGGGATCATGAACACTGAAGCTTTCTTT
TRBV15	.	TRBJ1-4	.	16	CATSRERGIFNEKLFF	TGTGCCACCAGCAGGGAACGAGGGATCTTCAATGAAAAACTGTTTTTT
TRBV4-3	.	TRBJ2-1	.	15	CASSQAVSSYNEQFF	TGCGCCAGCAGCCAAGCTGTTAGCTCCTACAATGAGCAGTTCTTC
TRBV19	TRBD1	TRBJ1-1	.	17	CASSIGTGGYMNTEAFF	TGTGCCAGTAGTATAGGGACAGGGGGGTACATGAACACTGAAGCTTTCTTT
TRBV10-3	TRBD1	TRBJ1-5	.	17	CAISEGQGFVGNQPQHF	TGTGCCATCAGTGAAGGACAGGGCTTTGTGGGCAATCAGCCCCAGCATTTT
TRBV14	.	TRBJ1-1	.	15	CASSQLRQTNTEAFF	TGTGCCAGCAGCCAATTGAGACAGACGAACACTGAAGCTTTCTTT
TRBV28	TRBD2	TRBJ2-3	.	17	CASSSTTSGTSTDTQYF	TGTGCCAGCAGTTCAACGACTAGCGGAACTAGCACAGATACGCAGTATTTT
TRBV25-1	.	TRBJ2-2	.	16	CASSGSPVRDTGELFF	TGTGCCAGCAGTGGAAGTCCTGTGAGGGACACCGGGGAGCTGTTTTTT
TRBV7-9	TRBD2	TRBJ2-4	.	17	CASSSGLAEVAKNIQYF	TGTGCCAGCAGCTCTGGACTAGCGGAAGTAGCCAAAAACATTCAGTACTTC
TRBV5-1	TRBD2	TRBJ2-1	.	16	CASSPGGLAGGNEQFF	TGCGCCAGCAGCCCGGGGGGACTAGCGGGAGGCAATGAGCAGTTCTTC
TRBV19	.	TRBJ1-1	.	16	CASTKSGLGRRTEAFF	TGTGCCAGTACCAAATCGGGCCTCGGGAGGCGGACTGAAGCTTTCTTT
TRBV5-4	.	TRBJ2-3	.	16	CASSLPKRGFTDTQYF	TGTGCCAGCAGCTTGCCGAAAAGGGGGTTCACAGATACGCAGTATTTT
TRBV27	TRBD2	TRBJ2-1	.	14	CASRRGAGGGEQFF	TGTGCCAGCCGGAGGGGCGCGGGAGGGGGTGAGCAGTTCTTC
TRBV9	.	TRBJ2-7	.	17	CASSLKGPGHSSYEQYF	TGTGCCAGCAGCCTTAAAGGACCGGGACACTCGTCCTACGAGCAGTACTTC
TRBV27	.	TRBJ1-4	.	14	CASSSSGRFEKLFF	TGTGCCAGCAGTTCATCCGGGAGGTTTGAAAAACTGTTTTTT
TRBV6-5	TRBD1	TRBJ1-2	.	15	CASSYSSQGEHGYTF	TGTGCCAGCAGTTACTCGAGCCAGGGGGAGCATGGCTACACCTTC